This record concerns one T cell receptor (beta chain) sequence. This sample was taken from a study of T-cell memory formation after mild COVID-19. TCRdb processed the 5' RACE reads anew with MiXCR; each CDR3 protein has one entry. The repertoire holds 410,000 or so distinct CDR3 sequences, with around a quarter as singletons. This CDR3 has 16 amino acids. J gave up 4 bases and V 0 bases, and 7 bases lay outside the gene matches. CDR1 SGHRS and CDR2 YFSETQ come from the germline V gene. The sample taken for sequencing was PBMCs or a T cell subset sorted from them (not recorded which). This clonotype was obtained from an adult woman who had mild COVID-19 (a few samples of this study predate the infection). Cell type and time point are not known. J is TRBJ2-3 and V is TRBV5-1; TRBD2 aligns across 8 bases. The CDR3: CASSLGASGSADTQYF. The CDR3 region has the DNA TGCGCCAGCAGCTTGGGTGCGAGCGGGAGTGCAGATACGCAGTATTTT.